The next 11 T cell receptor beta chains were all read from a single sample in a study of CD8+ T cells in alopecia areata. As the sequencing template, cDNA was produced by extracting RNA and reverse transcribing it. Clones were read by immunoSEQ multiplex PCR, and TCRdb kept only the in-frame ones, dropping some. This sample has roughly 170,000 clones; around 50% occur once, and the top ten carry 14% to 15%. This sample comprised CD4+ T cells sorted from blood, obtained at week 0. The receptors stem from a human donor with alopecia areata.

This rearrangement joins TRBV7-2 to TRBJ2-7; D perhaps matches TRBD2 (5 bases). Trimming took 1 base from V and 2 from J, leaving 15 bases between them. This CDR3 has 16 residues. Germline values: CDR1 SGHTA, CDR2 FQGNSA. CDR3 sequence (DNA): TGTGCCAGCAGCTTAGGGGAGTTTCGGGTAACCTACGAGCAGTACTTC. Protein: CASSLGEFRVTYEQYF.

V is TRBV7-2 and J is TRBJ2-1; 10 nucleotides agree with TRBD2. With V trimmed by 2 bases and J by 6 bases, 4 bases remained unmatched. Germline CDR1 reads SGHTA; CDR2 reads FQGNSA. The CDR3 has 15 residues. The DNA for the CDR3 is TGTGCCAGCAGCTTATGGCTAGCGGGGGCCAATGAGCAGTTCTTC. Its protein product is CASSLWLAGANEQFF.

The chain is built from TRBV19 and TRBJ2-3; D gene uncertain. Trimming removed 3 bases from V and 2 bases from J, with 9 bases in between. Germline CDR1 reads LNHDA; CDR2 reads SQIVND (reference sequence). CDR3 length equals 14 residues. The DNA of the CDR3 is TGTGCCAGTAGTATCGCGATGTACACAGATACGCAGTATTTT. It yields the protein CASSIAMYTDTQYF.

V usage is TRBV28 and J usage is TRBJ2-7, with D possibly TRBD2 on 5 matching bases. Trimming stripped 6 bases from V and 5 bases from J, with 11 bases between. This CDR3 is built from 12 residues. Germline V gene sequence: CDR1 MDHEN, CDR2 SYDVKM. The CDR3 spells CASRPSGDEQYF. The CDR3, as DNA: TGTGCCAGCAGACCTTCCGGGGACGAGCAGTACTTC. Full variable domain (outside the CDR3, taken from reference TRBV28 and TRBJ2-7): DVKVTQSSRYLVKRTGEKVFLECVQDMDHENMFWYRQDPGLGLRLIYFSYDVKMKEKGDIPEGYSVSREKKERFSLILESASTNQTSMYLCASRPSGDEQYFGPGTRLTVT.

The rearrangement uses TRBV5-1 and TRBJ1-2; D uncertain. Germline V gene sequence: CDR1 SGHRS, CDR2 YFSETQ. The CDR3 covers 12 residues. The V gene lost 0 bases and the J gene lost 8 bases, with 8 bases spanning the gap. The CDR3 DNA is TGCGCCAGCAGCTTGGAGAACAGAGGCTACACCTTC. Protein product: CASSLENRGYTF.

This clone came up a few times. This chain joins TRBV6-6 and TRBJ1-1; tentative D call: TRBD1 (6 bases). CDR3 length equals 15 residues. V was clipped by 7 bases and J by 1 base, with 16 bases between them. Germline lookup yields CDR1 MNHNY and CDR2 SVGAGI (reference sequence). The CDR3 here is CASIKQGNANTEAFF. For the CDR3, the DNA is TGTGCCAGCATCAAACAGGGAAATGCGAACACTGAAGCTTTCTTT.

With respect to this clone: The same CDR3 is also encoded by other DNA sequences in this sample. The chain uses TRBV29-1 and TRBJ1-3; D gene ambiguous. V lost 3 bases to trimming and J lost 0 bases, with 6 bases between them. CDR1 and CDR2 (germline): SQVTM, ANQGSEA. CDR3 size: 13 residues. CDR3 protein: CSVEPLSGNTIYF. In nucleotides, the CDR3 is TGCAGCGTTGAGCCGCTCTCTGGAAACACCATATATTTT.

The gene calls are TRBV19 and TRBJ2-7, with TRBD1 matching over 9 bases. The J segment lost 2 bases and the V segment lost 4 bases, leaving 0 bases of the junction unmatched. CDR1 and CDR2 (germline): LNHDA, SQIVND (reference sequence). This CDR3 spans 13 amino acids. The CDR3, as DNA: TGTGCCAGTAGTAGGGACAGGGCCTACGAGCAGTACTTC. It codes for CASSRDRAYEQYF.

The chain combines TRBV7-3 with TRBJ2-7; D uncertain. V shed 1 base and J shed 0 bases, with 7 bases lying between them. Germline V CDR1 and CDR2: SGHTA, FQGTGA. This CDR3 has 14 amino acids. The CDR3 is CASSLSPSSYEQYF. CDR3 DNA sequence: TGTGCCAGCAGCTTAAGCCCCAGCTCCTACGAGCAGTACTTC.

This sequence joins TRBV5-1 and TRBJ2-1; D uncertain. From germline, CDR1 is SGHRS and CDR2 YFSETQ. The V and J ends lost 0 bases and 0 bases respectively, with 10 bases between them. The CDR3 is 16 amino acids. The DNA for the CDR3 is TGCGCCAGCAGCTTGGTGACATCCTCCTCCTACAATGAGCAGTTCTTC. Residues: CASSLVTSSSYNEQFF.

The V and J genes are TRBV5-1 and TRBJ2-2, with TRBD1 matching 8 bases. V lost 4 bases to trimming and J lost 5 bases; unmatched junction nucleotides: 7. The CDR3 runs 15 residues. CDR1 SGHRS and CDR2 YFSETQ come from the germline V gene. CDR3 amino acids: CASSLKTGETGELFF. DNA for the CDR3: TGCGCCAGCAGCCTAAAGACAGGGGAGACCGGGGAGCTGTTTTTT.